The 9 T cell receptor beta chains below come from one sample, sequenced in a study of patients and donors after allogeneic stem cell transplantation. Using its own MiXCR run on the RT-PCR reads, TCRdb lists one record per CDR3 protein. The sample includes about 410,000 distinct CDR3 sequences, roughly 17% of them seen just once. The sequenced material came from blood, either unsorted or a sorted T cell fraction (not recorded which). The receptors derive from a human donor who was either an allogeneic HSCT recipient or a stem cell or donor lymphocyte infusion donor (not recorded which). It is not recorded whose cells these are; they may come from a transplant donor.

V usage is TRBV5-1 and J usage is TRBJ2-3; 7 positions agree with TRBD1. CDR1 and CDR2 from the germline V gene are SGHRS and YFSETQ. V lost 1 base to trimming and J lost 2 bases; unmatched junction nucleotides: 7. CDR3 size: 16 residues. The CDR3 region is CASSLPGQRNTDTQYF. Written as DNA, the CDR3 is TGCGCCAGCAGCTTGCCGGGACAGCGCAACACAGATACGCAGTATTTT.

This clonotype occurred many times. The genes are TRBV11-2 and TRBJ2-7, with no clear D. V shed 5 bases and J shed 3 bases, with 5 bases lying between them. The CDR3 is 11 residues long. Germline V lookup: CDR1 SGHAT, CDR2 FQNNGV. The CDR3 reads CASSPHYEQYF. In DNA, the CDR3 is TGTGCCAGCAGCCCCCACTACGAGCAGTACTTC.

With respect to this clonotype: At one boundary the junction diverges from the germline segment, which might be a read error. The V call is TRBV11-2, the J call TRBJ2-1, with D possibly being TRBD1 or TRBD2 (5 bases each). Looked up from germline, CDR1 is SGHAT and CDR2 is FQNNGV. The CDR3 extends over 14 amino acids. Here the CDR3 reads CASSLERGAFEHFF. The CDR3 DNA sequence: TGTGCCAGCAGCTTAGAGAGGGGTGCGTTTGAGCACTTCTTC.

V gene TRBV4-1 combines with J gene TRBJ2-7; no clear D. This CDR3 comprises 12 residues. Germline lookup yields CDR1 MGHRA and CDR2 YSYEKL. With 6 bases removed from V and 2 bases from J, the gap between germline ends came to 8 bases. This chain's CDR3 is CASRAVTYEQYF. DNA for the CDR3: TGCGCCAGCAGGGCAGTCACCTACGAGCAGTACTTC.

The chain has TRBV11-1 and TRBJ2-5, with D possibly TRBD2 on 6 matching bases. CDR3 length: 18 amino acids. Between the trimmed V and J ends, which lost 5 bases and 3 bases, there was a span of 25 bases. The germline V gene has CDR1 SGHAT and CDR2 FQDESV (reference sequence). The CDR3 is CASSTPVVGGVSEETQYF. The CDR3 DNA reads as TGTGCCAGCAGCACGCCGGTCGTCGGAGGGGTTTCAGAAGAGACCCAGTACTTC. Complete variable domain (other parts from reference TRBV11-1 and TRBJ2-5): EAEVAQSPRYKITEKSQAVAFWCDPISGHATLYWYRQILGQGPELLVQFQDESVVDDSQLPKDRFSAERLKGVDSTLKIQPAELGDSAMYLCASSTPVVGGVSEETQYFGPGTRLLVL.

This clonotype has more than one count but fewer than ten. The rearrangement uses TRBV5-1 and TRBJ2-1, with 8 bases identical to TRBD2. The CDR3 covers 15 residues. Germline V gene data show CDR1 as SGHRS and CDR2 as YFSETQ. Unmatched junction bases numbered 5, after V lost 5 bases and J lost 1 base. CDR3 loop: CASRSGGQSYNEQFF. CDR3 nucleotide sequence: TGCGCCAGCAGGTCGGGGGGGCAGTCCTACAATGAGCAGTTCTTC.

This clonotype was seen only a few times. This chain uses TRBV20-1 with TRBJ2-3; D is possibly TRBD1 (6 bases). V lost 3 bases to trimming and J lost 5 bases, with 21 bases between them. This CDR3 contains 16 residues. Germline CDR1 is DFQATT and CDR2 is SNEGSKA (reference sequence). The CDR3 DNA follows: TGCAGTGCTAGTAAGCGGAACAGGCTAGGGGGAGATACGCAGTATTTT. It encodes CSASKRNRLGGDTQYF.

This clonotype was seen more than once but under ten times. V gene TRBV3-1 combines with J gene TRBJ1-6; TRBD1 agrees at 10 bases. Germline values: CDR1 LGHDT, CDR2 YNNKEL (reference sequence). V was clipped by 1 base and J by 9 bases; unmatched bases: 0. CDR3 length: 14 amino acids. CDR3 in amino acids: CASSQGDRGSPLHF. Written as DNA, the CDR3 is TGTGCCAGCAGCCAAGGGGACAGGGGTTCACCCCTCCACTTT.

The CDR3 spells CASSLEMRNTIYF. For the CDR3, the DNA is TGTGCCAGCAGCTTAGAGATGAGAAACACCATATATTTT. This chain uses TRBV7-2 with TRBJ1-3; no clear D gene. Germline V CDR1 and CDR2: SGHTA, FQGNSA. Deletions cut 1 base from V and 5 bases from J, with 6 bases between. The CDR3 runs to 13 residues.